Each of the 27 T cell receptor beta chains below was sequenced from the same sample in a study of PD-L1 blockade in urothelial cancer. TCRdb's copy holds only in-frame clones and misses some; the assay was immunoSEQ multiplex PCR. The profile shows 70,000 to 95,000 clones, approximately 88% of them singletons. As for time point: pretreatment peripheral blood. This sample comprised PBMCs, obtained around atezolizumab (anti-PD-L1) treatment. The origin of the receptors is an elderly woman with urothelial cancer.

CDR3 DNA: TGTGCCAGCAGTGAAACTAGCAGCCCAGATACGCAGTATTTT. This gives the protein CASSETSSPDTQYF. The chain combines TRBV6-1 with TRBJ2-3; a possible D gene is TRBD2 (6 bases). The CDR3 spans 14 residues. Between the trimmed V and J ends, which lost 2 bases and 4 bases, there was a span of 10 bases. Germline CDR1 is MNHNS and CDR2 is SASEGT.

The gene calls are TRBV6-5 and TRBJ2-1; 8 nucleotides align to TRBD2. Looked up from germline, CDR1 is MNHEY and CDR2 is SVGAGI. V lost 5 bases and J lost 3; bases outside the gene matches: 6. The CDR3 length is 15 residues. CDR3 DNA: TGTGCCAGCAGTAGGGCGGGGGGCAACTACAATGAGCAGTTCTTC. Residues: CASSRAGGNYNEQFF.

The rearrangement links TRBV19 to TRBJ1-1, with D unclear. Germline loops: CDR1 LNHDA, CDR2 SQIVND (reference sequence). The ends were cut back, 0 bases at V and 1 base at J, with 6 bases in the middle. The CDR3 covers 14 residues. DNA for the CDR3: TGTGCCAGTAGTATAGAACGGTCGAACACTGAAGCTTTCTTT. It is translated as CASSIERSNTEAFF.

The chain couples TRBV19 to TRBJ2-2; possibly TRBD1 for D (6 bases). CDR1 and CDR2 from the germline V gene are LNHDA and SQIVND (reference sequence). This CDR3 region has 15 residues. Between the trimmed V and J ends, which lost 6 bases and 6 bases, there was a span of 17 bases. The CDR3 spells CASRSIAGVAGELFF. The CDR3 nucleotides read TGTGCCAGTAGATCAATCGCAGGGGTTGCCGGGGAGCTGTTTTTT.

V gene TRBV5-1 combines with J gene TRBJ2-7; D might be TRBD2 (6 bases). Per the germline V gene, CDR1 is SGHRS and CDR2 is YFSETQ. The CDR3 contains 14 residues. Trimming stripped 0 bases from V and 6 bases from J, with 13 bases between. The chain's CDR3 is CASSLELAISEQYF. DNA for the CDR3: TGCGCCAGCAGCTTGGAACTAGCAATAAGCGAGCAGTACTTC.

This chain uses TRBV28 with TRBJ1-1, with no clear D. The CDR3 loop spans 11 amino acids. Germline V gives CDR1 MDHEN, CDR2 SYDVKM. V was trimmed by 9 bases and J by 4 bases, leaving 9 bases between them. DNA for the CDR3: TGTGCCAGTTGGGCGGGCACTGAAGCTTTCTTT. Translating gives CASWAGTEAFF.

This chain links TRBV9 with TRBJ1-4, with a possible D match to TRBD1 (5 bases). Germline V lookup: CDR1 SGDLS, CDR2 YYNGEE. V lost 0 bases to trimming and J lost 4 bases, with 10 bases between them. The CDR3 is 15 amino acids. The CDR3 nucleotides read TGTGCCAGCAGCGTAGGGGGGGGGTTTAATGAAAAACTGTTTTTT. As protein: CASSVGGGFNEKLFF.

The V gene is TRBV10-3, the J gene TRBJ2-3; TRBD2 matches at 11 bases. Germline CDR1 is ENHRY and CDR2 is SYGVKD. V was pared by 7 bases and J by 0 bases, with 9 bases of the junction left unmatched. The CDR3 runs to 17 residues. CDR3 in DNA: TGTGCCATCACCGACAAGGGACTAGCGGCTAGCACAGATACGCAGTATTTT. Protein: CAITDKGLAASTDTQYF.

The chain combines TRBV14 with TRBJ2-7; maybe TRBD1 (6 bases). The CDR3 loop spans 16 amino acids. From germline, CDR1 is SGHDN and CDR2 FVKESK. Trimming left V 4 bases short and J 5 bases short, with 21 bases between. The CDR3 sequence is CASSRGGQTSRNEQYF. The CDR3 DNA is TGTGCCAGCAGCCGCGGAGGACAGACATCTAGGAACGAGCAGTACTTC.

The chain links TRBV19 to TRBJ1-1; 9 bases match TRBD1. The germline CDR1 and CDR2 sequences are LNHDA and SQIVND (reference sequence). The CDR3 has 16 amino acids. With 9 bases clipped from V and 1 base from J, the junction kept 12 bases outside the gene matches. The CDR3 DNA sequence: TGTGCCAGCATGGACAGGGGCGGACGGTCGAACACTGAAGCTTTCTTT. Translating gives CASMDRGGRSNTEAFF.

The CDR3 protein is CASSLPQGTNEKLFF. CDR3 DNA sequence: TGTGCCAGCAGCCTCCCACAGGGGACTAATGAAAAACTGTTTTTT. The chain links TRBV28 to TRBJ1-4, with 7 bases lining up with TRBD1. With 6 bases clipped from V and 2 bases from J, the junction kept 6 bases outside the gene matches. CDR1 MDHEN and CDR2 SYDVKM come from the germline V gene. The CDR3 spans 15 residues.

The rearrangement uses TRBV7-8 and TRBJ2-1, with 9 bases matching TRBD2. The V gene's germline CDR1 is SGHVS and CDR2 FQNEAQ. The length of the CDR3 is 18 residues. J gave up 8 bases and V 4 bases, and 18 bases lay outside the gene matches. The CDR3: CASSSRLGAGGTVDEQFF. The DNA of the CDR3 is TGTGCCAGCAGCTCCCGGTTGGGCGCGGGAGGGACCGTCGATGAGCAGTTCTTC.

The V call is TRBV18, the J call TRBJ1-5; TRBD1 matches at 7 bases. The germline gives CDR1 KGHSH, CDR2 LQKENI. Germline trimming cut 6 bases from V and 5 bases from J; bases unmatched to any gene: 10. This CDR3 has 15 amino acids. CDR3 in amino acids: CASSLETGRDQPQHF. The CDR3 DNA is TGTGCCAGCTCCCTCGAGACAGGGCGCGATCAGCCCCAGCATTTT.

This clone appeared once. A read error may account for a junction end that differs from germline. The J gene is TRBJ2-5, the V gene TRBV19; TRBD2 might be the D (5 bases). The germline V gene encodes CDR1 LNHDA and CDR2 SQIVND (reference sequence). The CDR3 contains 15 residues. CDR3 in amino acids: CASSISSGLQEAQYF. As DNA, the CDR3 is TGTGCCAGTAGTATCTCGAGCGGACTTCAAGAGGCCCAGTACTTC.

The chain links TRBV15 to TRBJ1-5; D ambiguous. Per the germline V gene, CDR1 is LNHNV and CDR2 is YYDKDF (reference sequence). The CDR3 loop spans 12 amino acids. V was clipped by 8 bases and J by 3 bases, with 8 bases between them. The CDR3 spells CATAAVNQPQHF. The CDR3 coding sequence is TGTGCCACCGCGGCAGTCAATCAGCCCCAGCATTTT.

CDR3 sequence reads: CASTLGRSLFDTQYF. CDR3 bases: TGTGCCAGCACCCTAGGTCGGTCCCTTTTCGATACGCAGTATTTT. This chain joins TRBV6-1 and TRBJ2-3; D not certain. Germline V gives CDR1 MNHNS, CDR2 SASEGT. V was pared by 7 bases and J by 6 bases, with 20 bases between. The CDR3 extends over 15 amino acids.

In its sample, this clone was seen once. The CDR3 here is CASSLTSTSYNEQFF. CDR3 sequence (DNA): TGTGCCAGCAGCCTTACTAGTACGAGCTACAATGAGCAGTTCTTC. The V and J genes are TRBV7-9 and TRBJ2-1, with a possible D match to TRBD2 (5 bases). Trimming shortened V by 5 bases and J by 3 bases, and 14 bases separated the two germline ends. The germline gives CDR1 SEHNR, CDR2 FQNEAQ (reference sequence). This CDR3 is 15 amino acids long. Drawing the rest from reference TRBV7-9 and TRBJ2-1, the complete variable domain is DTGVSQNPRHKITKRGQNVTFRCDPISEHNRLYWYRQTLGQGPEFLTYFQNEAQLEKSRLLSDRFSAERPKGSFSTLEIQRTEQGDSAMYLCASSLTSTSYNEQFFGPGTRLTVL.

This clone was picked up one time. J is TRBJ2-1 and V is TRBV30; TRBD2 is a possible D gene (6 bases). Per germline, CDR1 GTSNPN and CDR2 SVGIG (reference sequence). The length of the CDR3 is 10 residues. Trimming shortened V by 7 bases and J by 9 bases, and 10 bases separated the two germline ends. CDR3 sequence reads: CASISGEQFF. DNA for the CDR3: TGTGCCTCAATTAGCGGTGAGCAGTTCTTC.

V is TRBV27 and J is TRBJ2-5; D unclear. This CDR3 spans 13 amino acids. Germline CDR1 MNHEY, CDR2 SMNVEV (reference sequence). With 2 bases removed from V and 5 bases from J, the gap between germline ends came to 9 bases. The CDR3 spells CASSLARFETQYF. CDR3 nucleotides: TGTGCCAGCAGTTTAGCGAGGTTCGAGACCCAGTACTTC.

To note about this clone: Distinct nucleotide sequences in the sample also encode this CDR3. The chain has TRBV2 and TRBJ2-7; the D gene is possibly TRBD2 (6 bases). Per germline, CDR1 SNHLY and CDR2 FYNNEI. This CDR3 comprises 13 residues. V was shortened by 3 bases and J by 3 bases, with 9 bases between the two germline ends. CDR3 protein: CASSEPGVYEQYF. DNA of the CDR3: TGTGCCAGCAGTGAGCCGGGAGTCTACGAGCAGTACTTC.

V and J are TRBV5-4 and TRBJ1-4, with TRBD1 as a possible D gene (6 bases). The CDR3 contains 14 residues. Germline V gene lookup returns CDR1 SGHNT and CDR2 YYREEE (reference sequence). V was pared by 0 bases and J by 7 bases, with 10 bases between. The CDR3: CASSLAGAGEKLFF. Written as DNA, the CDR3 is TGTGCCAGCAGCTTGGCAGGGGCTGGTGAAAAACTGTTTTTT.

The gene calls are TRBV5-1 and TRBJ1-1, with no clear D. V lost 0 bases and J lost 0, with 9 bases in between. Per germline, CDR1 SGHRS and CDR2 YFSETQ. This CDR3 contains 15 residues. CDR3 amino acids: CASSLGATMNTEAFF. The CDR3, as DNA: TGCGCCAGCAGCTTGGGAGCGACGATGAACACTGAAGCTTTCTTT.

The chain carries TRBV28 and TRBJ1-5; TRBD1 is a possible D gene (5 bases). This CDR3 has 14 residues. Trimming stripped 3 bases from V and 6 bases from J, with 12 bases between. Germline-derived CDR1 and CDR2 are MDHEN and SYDVKM. The CDR3 nucleotides read TGTGCCAGCAGTTTTGGGGGGGTGGGTCAGCCCCAGCATTTT. Translation: CASSFGGVGQPQHF.

CDR3 bases: TGTGCCAGCAGTTCCTATGGCGGGAGGGACAATGAGCAGTTCTTC. It specifies CASSSYGGRDNEQFF. This chain uses TRBV27 with TRBJ2-1, with 9 bases aligning to TRBD2. The CDR3 length is 15 residues. Germline CDR1 reads MNHEY; CDR2 reads SMNVEV (reference sequence). V lost 4 bases to trimming and J lost 5 bases; unmatched junction nucleotides: 6.

This clone showed up just a few times. The chain is built from TRBV5-4 and TRBJ1-5, with TRBD1 as a possible D gene (6 bases). CDR3 size: 14 residues. The V and J ends lost 5 bases and 4 bases respectively, with 13 bases between them. Germline V lookup: CDR1 SGHNT, CDR2 YYREEE (reference sequence). The CDR3 here is CASSRWGPNQPQHF. CDR3 nucleotide sequence: TGTGCCAGCAGTCGTTGGGGGCCTAATCAGCCCCAGCATTTT.

The CDR3 coding sequence is TGCGCCAGCAGCTTGGCCCAGGGTGGCACTGAAGCTTTCTTT. Amino acid sequence: CASSLAQGGTEAFF. J is TRBJ1-1 and V is TRBV5-1, with D possibly matching TRBD1 (5 bases). The germline V gene has CDR1 SGHRS and CDR2 YFSETQ. V was cut by 0 bases and J by 4 bases, with 10 bases left in between. CDR3 size: 14 residues.

This rearrangement joins TRBV30 to TRBJ1-3; 11 nucleotides align to TRBD1. V gave up 8 bases and J gave up 4 bases; unmatched junction bases: 1. The germline V gene has CDR1 GTSNPN and CDR2 SVGIG (reference sequence). The CDR3 length is 12 residues. In nucleotides, the CDR3 is TGTGCCGGGGACAGGGGGGGAAACACCATATATTTT. It encodes CAGDRGGNTIYF.